These 16 T cell receptor beta chains share one sample of origin, sequenced in a study of cytomegalovirus exposure and HLA in healthy donors. Primers: 60 Vbeta forward and 13 Jbeta reverse. Clones were read by immunoSEQ multiplex PCR, and TCRdb kept only the in-frame ones, dropping some. The data contain around 180,000 clones, 84% of them seen just once; the ten biggest clones take up about 0.25%. Sequencing used PBMCs. Every receptor here comes from a boy between 10 and 17 years old in good health and CMV-seronegative.

The chain combines TRBV5-1 with TRBJ2-7, with 7 bases that match TRBD1. With V trimmed by 7 bases and J by 5 bases, 9 bases remained unmatched. The CDR3 runs 13 residues. CDR1 is SGHRS and CDR2 is YFSETQ in the germline V gene. As DNA, the CDR3 is TGCGCCAGCCGAGTCGACAGGGCCCACGAGCAGTACTTC. Amino acids: CASRVDRAHEQYF.

The chain has TRBV6-5 and TRBJ1-2, with TRBD1 identical over 7 bases. CDR3 length: 14 amino acids. The V gene's germline CDR1 is MNHEY and CDR2 SVGAGI. The ends lost 7 bases at V and 3 bases at J; junction bases unmatched: 8. The CDR3 here is CASKADRVHYGYTF. The DNA for the CDR3 is TGTGCCAGCAAAGCTGACAGGGTTCACTATGGCTACACCTTC.

This rearrangement joins TRBV6-4 to TRBJ2-2, with D tentatively TRBD1 (6 bases). This CDR3 is built from 16 residues. Trimming took 2 bases from V and 2 from J, leaving 12 bases between them. Germline CDR1 is MRHNA and CDR2 is SNTAGT. The CDR3 reads CASSDVQGKNTGELFF. CDR3 in DNA: TGTGCCAGCAGTGACGTACAGGGAAAAAACACCGGGGAGCTGTTTTTT.

This chain links TRBV27 with TRBJ2-3; 11 bases line up with TRBD2. Looked up from germline, CDR1 is MNHEY and CDR2 is SMNVEV (reference sequence). The CDR3 extends over 18 amino acids. V lost 5 bases and J lost 0; bases outside the gene matches: 10. The CDR3 DNA reads as TGTGCCAGCAGTCTCACTAGCGGGGGCCGGTCTAGCACAGATACGCAGTATTTT. Protein product: CASSLTSGGRSSTDTQYF.

The chain couples TRBV7-8 to TRBJ2-1; TRBD2 is a possible D gene (7 bases). Trimming stripped 7 bases from V and 5 bases from J, with 24 bases between. CDR3 length: 17 residues. The germline V gene encodes CDR1 SGHVS and CDR2 FQNEAQ. CDR3 sequence: CASTRRGRGAYDNEQFF. The CDR3 DNA sequence: TGTGCCAGCACTCGCCGGGGGAGGGGGGCTTACGACAATGAGCAGTTCTTC.

The chain employs TRBV19 and TRBJ2-5; tentative D call: TRBD1 (6 bases). Germline lookup yields CDR1 LNHDA and CDR2 SQIVND (reference sequence). Trimming shortened V by 2 bases and J by 5 bases, and 6 bases separated the two germline ends. This CDR3 region has 12 residues. The chain's CDR3 is CASSIRGETQYF. The CDR3 DNA reads as TGTGCCAGTAGTATAAGGGGGGAGACCCAGTACTTC.

The V and J genes are TRBV5-6 and TRBJ2-3; D may be TRBD2 (6 bases). Looked up from germline, CDR1 is SGHDT and CDR2 is YYEEEE. The CDR3 covers 13 residues. Trimming pared 7 bases from V and 0 bases from J, leaving 9 bases between. CDR3 sequence: CASGGTSTDTQYF. CDR3 sequence (DNA): TGTGCCAGCGGCGGGACTAGCACAGATACGCAGTATTTT.

This rearrangement joins TRBV2 to TRBJ1-1, with D possibly matching TRBD1 (5 bases). Trimming removed 6 bases from V and 3 bases from J, with 20 bases in between. This CDR3 spans 16 amino acids. Germline V CDR1 and CDR2: SNHLY, FYNNEI. This chain's CDR3 is CASRGGGPVRYTEAFF. The DNA for the CDR3 is TGTGCCAGCAGGGGGGGTGGCCCAGTAAGATACACTGAAGCTTTCTTT.

This clone was found a few times. The chain recombines TRBV20-1 with TRBJ1-1; D uncertain. V gave up 7 bases and J gave up 11 bases, with 14 bases separating them. The CDR3 has 10 residues. Germline loops: CDR1 DFQATT, CDR2 SNEGSKA (reference sequence). As DNA, the CDR3 is TGCAGTGTTAGGACCGCGGAGGCTTTCTTT. Its protein is CSVRTAEAFF.

The rearrangement joins TRBV19 to TRBJ2-1; TRBD2 agrees at 11 bases. CDR1 LNHDA and CDR2 SQIVND come from the germline V gene (reference sequence). V lost 8 bases to trimming and J lost 0 bases; unmatched junction nucleotides: 12. The CDR3 covers 18 residues. DNA of the CDR3: TGTGCCAGTCGAGGGGTGCTAGCGGGAGGACCCTCCTACAATGAGCAGTTCTTC. This translates into CASRGVLAGGPSYNEQFF. Complete variable domain (other parts from reference TRBV19 and TRBJ2-1): DGGITQSPKYLFRKEGQNVTLSCEQNLNHDAMYWYRQDPGQGLRLIYYSQIVNDFQKGDIAEGYSVSREKKESFPLTVTSAQKNPTAFYLCASRGVLAGGPSYNEQFFGPGTRLTVL.

The genes are TRBV5-4 and TRBJ2-3; no clear D. The V and J ends lost 2 bases and 7 bases respectively, with 11 bases between them. CDR3 length: 13 residues. CDR1 is SGHNT and CDR2 is YYREEE in the germline V gene (reference sequence). DNA of the CDR3: TGTGCCAGCAGCTTAGGCGAGGTATATACGCAGTATTTT. Translation: CASSLGEVYTQYF.

V and J are TRBV7-6 and TRBJ2-7, with 9 bases aligning to TRBD1. From germline, CDR1 is SGHVS and CDR2 FNYEAQ. With V trimmed by 0 bases and J by 4 bases, 7 bases remained unmatched. The length of the CDR3 is 16 residues. This CDR3 is CASSLALGQGEYEQYF. CDR3 in DNA: TGTGCCAGCAGCTTAGCGCTGGGACAGGGTGAATACGAGCAGTACTTC.

This clone has a single count. The V and J genes are TRBV9 and TRBJ2-7; D is possibly TRBD1 (7 bases). CDR1 SGDLS and CDR2 YYNGEE come from the germline V gene. The CDR3 has 15 residues. The V and J ends lost 4 bases and 5 bases respectively, with 19 bases between them. For the CDR3, the DNA is TGTGCCAGCAGCCTTGCTGGAGGGGGCAGCGACGAGCAGTACTTC. Translation: CASSLAGGGSDEQYF.

The chain is built from TRBV29-1 and TRBJ2-7; 8 nucleotides match TRBD2. J lost 4 bases, V lost 5 bases, and 10 bases had no gene match. Germline values: CDR1 SQVTM, CDR2 ANQGSEA. This CDR3 has 14 amino acids. The CDR3 spells CSVCPGGPPYEQYF. The DNA of the CDR3 is TGCAGCGTTTGCCCGGGAGGGCCGCCTTACGAGCAGTACTTC.

The CDR3 coding sequence is TGTGCCGAATACACGGGGGGATTGAAGAGCGGGAGCTATAATGAGCAGTTCTTC. Translated: CAEYTGGLKSGSYNEQFF. The rearrangement links TRBV5-8 to TRBJ2-1; 8 nucleotides agree with TRBD2. Trimming took 10 bases from V and 7 from J; bases not matched to a gene: 25. Germline CDR1 reads SGHTS; CDR2 reads YDEGEE. The CDR3 spans 18 residues.

The gene calls are TRBV5-4 and TRBJ1-3, with D perhaps matching TRBD1 (6 bases). The CDR3 runs to 12 residues. Trimming took 4 bases from V and 7 from J, leaving 9 bases between them. CDR1 and CDR2 (germline): SGHNT, YYREEE (reference sequence). DNA for the CDR3: TGTGCCAGCAGCGCAACAGGGAACACCATATATTTT. Translated: CASSATGNTIYF.